These T cell receptor beta chains were read from a single sample in a study of yellow fever vaccine responses in identical twins. TCRdb redid the calling of the RT-PCR reads with MiXCR, one entry per CDR3 protein. Of approximately 11,000 distinct CDR3 sequences in the sample, around 77% were seen once. This specimen was T cells from blood (PBMCs), unsorted or a sorted subset (not recorded which), taken before or after yellow fever vaccination (not recorded which). The receptors were gathered from a young woman who received the yellow fever vaccine. Each CDR3 is given with its conserved first and last residue. Each record gives: J gene, V gene, CDR3 protein.

TRBJ2-3	TRBV12-3/TRBV12-4	CASREYYLTDTQYF
TRBJ1-2	TRBV13	CASSLGGGLSYGYTF
TRBJ2-5	TRBV28	CASTYRGIGTQYF
TRBJ1-3	TRBV11-1	CASSFSGPGNTIYF
TRBJ2-1	TRBV29-1	CSVGFARYNEQFF
TRBJ1-1	TRBV4-1	CASSQREYTEAFF
TRBJ2-5	TRBV28	CASSLVGGEETQYF
TRBJ2-1	TRBV5-1	CASRALADSYNEQFF
TRBJ2-3	TRBV5-1	CASSLGDIRSTDTQYF
TRBJ2-2	TRBV20-1	CSARPGTNTGELFF
TRBJ2-2	TRBV9	CASSVKAGAGELFF
TRBJ1-1	TRBV11-2	CASSLDAGRNTEAFF
TRBJ2-2	TRBV11-1	CASSPTSGTGELFF
TRBJ2-4	TRBV5-1	CASSADGSKNIQYF
TRBJ2-3	TRBV2	CASSDMTVSTDTQYF
TRBJ2-2	TRBV24-1	CATSDFEGPNTGELFF
TRBJ2-7	TRBV20-1	CSARDGDRPGDEQYF
TRBJ2-3	TRBV11-1	CASKRPEFVSDTQYF
TRBJ2-7	TRBV11-3	CASSLERGTYEQYF
TRBJ1-2	TRBV7-9	CASSFPGGSGYTF
TRBJ1-5	TRBV19	CASSIPYSGYGNQPQHF
TRBJ2-3	TRBV20-1	CSARGNPNDYFSTDTQYF
TRBJ2-7	TRBV4-1	CASSQVGGSSYEQYF
TRBJ1-1	TRBV6-2/TRBV6-3	CASSYGEDANTEAFF
TRBJ2-1	TRBV24-1	CATSDFGVEQFF
TRBJ2-1	TRBV7-6	CASSLSRVRNEQFF
TRBJ2-4	TRBV20-1	CSARTDNIQYF
TRBJ1-4	TRBV27	CASSNSEKLFF
TRBJ1-4	TRBV28	CASSFYDRGQEKLFF
TRBJ2-1	TRBV4-1	CASSQELYNEQFF
TRBJ1-2	TRBV11-1	CASSLGGQPSYGYTF
TRBJ2-2	TRBV9	CASSAWTASNTGELFF
TRBJ2-5	TRBV7-9	CASSFPGGQETQYF
TRBJ2-7	TRBV9	CASGGGGQAAEQYF
TRBJ1-2	TRBV7-9	CASSPGYYGYTF
TRBJ2-2	TRBV7-6	CASSPGRTTNTGELFF
TRBJ2-7	TRBV11-3	CASSPRTSGRSWRGEQYF
TRBJ1-1	TRBV27	CASSLLGSAFTEAFF
TRBJ1-4	TRBV10-3	CAISDSGELFF
TRBJ2-1	TRBV7-6	CASSLGANEQFF
TRBJ2-3	TRBV12-3/TRBV12-4	CASTSPPLFSDTQYF
TRBJ2-1	TRBV5-6	CASSFGDSSYNEQFF
TRBJ1-1	TRBV5-1	CASRQTNTEAFF
TRBJ1-5	TRBV2	CASSEAGTDYQPQHF
TRBJ2-7	TRBV11-3	CASSYGSAYEQYF
TRBJ2-3	TRBV28	CASSFVRSWGTDTQYF
TRBJ1-4	TRBV5-1	CASSTLHGSNEKLFF
TRBJ2-4	TRBV11-3	CASSFGYGLNIQYF
TRBJ1-1	TRBV12-3/TRBV12-4	CASTPDVSKRSTEAFF
TRBJ2-7	TRBV4-2	CASSQDWGRGLIYEQYF
TRBJ2-4	TRBV7-3	CASSPSGQGAKNIQYF
TRBJ1-4	TRBV10-3	CAIRDGTNEKLFF